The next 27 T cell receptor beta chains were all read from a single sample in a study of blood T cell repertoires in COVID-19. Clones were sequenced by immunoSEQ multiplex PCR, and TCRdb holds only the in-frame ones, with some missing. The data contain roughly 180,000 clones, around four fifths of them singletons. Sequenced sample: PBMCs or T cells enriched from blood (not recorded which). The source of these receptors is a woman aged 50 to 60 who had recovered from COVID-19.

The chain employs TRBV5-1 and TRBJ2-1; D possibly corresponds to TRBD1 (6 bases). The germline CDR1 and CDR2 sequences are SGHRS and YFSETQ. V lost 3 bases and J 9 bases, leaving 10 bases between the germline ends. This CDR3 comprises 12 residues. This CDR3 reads CASSSTGIEQFF. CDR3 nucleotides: TGCGCCAGCAGCTCCACAGGGATTGAGCAGTTCTTC.

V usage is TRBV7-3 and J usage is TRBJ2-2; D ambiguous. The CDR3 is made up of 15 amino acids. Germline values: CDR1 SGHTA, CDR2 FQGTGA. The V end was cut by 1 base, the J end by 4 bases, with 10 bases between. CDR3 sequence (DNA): TGTGCCAGCAGCTTAAATACCGGCGGCACCGGGGAGCTGTTTTTT. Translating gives CASSLNTGGTGELFF.

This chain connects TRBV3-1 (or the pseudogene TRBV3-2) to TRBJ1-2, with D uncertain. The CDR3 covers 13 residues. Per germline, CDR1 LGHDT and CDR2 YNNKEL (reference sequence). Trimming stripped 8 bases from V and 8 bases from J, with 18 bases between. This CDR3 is CASSEVRTGGYTF. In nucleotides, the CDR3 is TGTGCCAGCTCGGAGGTCAGAACGGGGGGCTACACCTTC.

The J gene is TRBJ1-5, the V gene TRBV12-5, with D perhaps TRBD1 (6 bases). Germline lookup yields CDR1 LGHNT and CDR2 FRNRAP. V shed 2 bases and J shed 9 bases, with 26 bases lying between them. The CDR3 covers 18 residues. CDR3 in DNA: TGTGCTAGTGGTTTGAAGGTGGGGGCCTGGACTTCCGAGGGGCCCCAGCATTTT. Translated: CASGLKVGAWTSEGPQHF.

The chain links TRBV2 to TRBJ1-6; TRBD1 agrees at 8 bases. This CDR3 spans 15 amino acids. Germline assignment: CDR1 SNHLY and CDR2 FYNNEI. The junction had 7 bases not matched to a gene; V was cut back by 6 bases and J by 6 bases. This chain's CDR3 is CASRPTGVCNSPLHF. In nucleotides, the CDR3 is TGTGCCAGCAGGCCGACAGGGGTGTGTAATTCACCCCTCCACTTT.

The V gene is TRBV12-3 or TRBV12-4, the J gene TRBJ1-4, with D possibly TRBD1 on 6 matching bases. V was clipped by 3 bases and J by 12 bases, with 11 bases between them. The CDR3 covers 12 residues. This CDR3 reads CASSFKTGQLFF. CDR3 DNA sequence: TGTGCCAGCAGTTTTAAGACAGGCCAACTGTTTTTT.

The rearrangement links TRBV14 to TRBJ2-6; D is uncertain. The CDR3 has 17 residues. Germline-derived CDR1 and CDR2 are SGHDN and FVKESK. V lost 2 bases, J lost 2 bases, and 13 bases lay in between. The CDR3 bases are TGTGCCAGCAGCCAACTGGCACCTCCCCCTGGGGCCAACGTCCTGACTTTC. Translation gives CASSQLAPPPGANVLTF.

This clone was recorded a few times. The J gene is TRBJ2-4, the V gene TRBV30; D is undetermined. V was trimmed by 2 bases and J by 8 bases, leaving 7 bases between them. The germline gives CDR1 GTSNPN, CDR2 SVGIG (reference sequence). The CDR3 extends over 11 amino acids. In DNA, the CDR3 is TGTGCCTGGAGTCCCGCGGACATTCAGTACTTC. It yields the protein CAWSPADIQYF.

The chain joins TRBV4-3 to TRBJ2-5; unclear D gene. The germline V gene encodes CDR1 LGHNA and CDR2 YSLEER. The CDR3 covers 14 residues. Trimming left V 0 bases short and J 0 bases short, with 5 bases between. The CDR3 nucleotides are TGCGCCAGCAGCCAAGAGTGGCACCAAGAGACCCAGTACTTC. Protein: CASSQEWHQETQYF.

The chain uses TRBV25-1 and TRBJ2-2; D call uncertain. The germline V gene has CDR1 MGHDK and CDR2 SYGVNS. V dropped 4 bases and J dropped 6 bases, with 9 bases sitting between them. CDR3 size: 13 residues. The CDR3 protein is CASSGPSAGELFF. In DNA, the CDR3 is TGTGCCAGCAGTGGACCTAGTGCCGGGGAGCTGTTTTTT.

CDR3 loop: CASSPRGLGEQYV. CDR3 DNA: TGTGCCAGCTCACCCAGGGGGCTCGGGGAGCAGTACGTC. The chain uses TRBV18 and TRBJ2-7; 8 nucleotides match TRBD1. CDR1 is KGHSH, CDR2 LQKENI, per germline. Germline trimming cut 3 bases from V and 7 bases from J; bases unmatched to any gene: 5. CDR3 length equals 13 residues.

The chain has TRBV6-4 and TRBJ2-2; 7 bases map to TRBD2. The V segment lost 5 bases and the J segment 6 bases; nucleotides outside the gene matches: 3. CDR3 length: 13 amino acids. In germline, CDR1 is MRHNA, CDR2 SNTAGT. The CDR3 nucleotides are TGTGCCAGCAGTAGCGGGGATTCCGGGGAGCTGTTTTTT. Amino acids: CASSSGDSGELFF.

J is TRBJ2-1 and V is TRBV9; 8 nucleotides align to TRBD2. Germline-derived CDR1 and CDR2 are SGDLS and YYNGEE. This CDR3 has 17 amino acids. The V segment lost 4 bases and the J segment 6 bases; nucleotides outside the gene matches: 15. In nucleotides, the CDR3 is TGTGCCAGCAGCCCTAGGGAAGGGCGGGGGGCCTCCAATGAGCAGTTCTTC. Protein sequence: CASSPREGRGASNEQFF.

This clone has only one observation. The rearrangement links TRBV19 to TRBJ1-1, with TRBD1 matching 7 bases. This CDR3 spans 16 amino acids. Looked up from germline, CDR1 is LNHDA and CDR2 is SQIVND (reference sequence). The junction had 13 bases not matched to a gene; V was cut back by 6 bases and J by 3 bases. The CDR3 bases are TGTGCCAGTAGCCCGATATGGGAACAGGGGTACACTGAAGCTTTCTTT. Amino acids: CASSPIWEQGYTEAFF.

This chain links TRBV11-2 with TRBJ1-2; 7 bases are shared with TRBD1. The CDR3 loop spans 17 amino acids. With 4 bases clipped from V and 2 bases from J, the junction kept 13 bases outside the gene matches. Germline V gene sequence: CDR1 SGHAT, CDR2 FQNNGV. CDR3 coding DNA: TGTGCCAGCAGCTCATCCCTTGTGAAGGGGGCGAACTATGGCTACACCTTC. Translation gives CASSSSLVKGANYGYTF.

CDR3: CSAPYGYTF. The CDR3 DNA reads as TGCAGTGCCCCGTATGGCTACACCTTC. The rearrangement links TRBV20-1 to TRBJ1-2; D not certain. V lost 6 bases and J lost 5, with 4 bases in between. Germline V gene data show CDR1 as DFQATT and CDR2 as SNEGSKA (reference sequence). The length of the CDR3 is 9 residues.

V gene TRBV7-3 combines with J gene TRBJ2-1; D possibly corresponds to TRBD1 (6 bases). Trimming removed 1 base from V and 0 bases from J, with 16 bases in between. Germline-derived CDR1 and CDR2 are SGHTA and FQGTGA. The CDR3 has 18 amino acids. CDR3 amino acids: CASSLIGSRGSSYNEQFF. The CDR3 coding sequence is TGTGCCAGCAGCTTAATCGGGTCTAGGGGGAGCTCCTACAATGAGCAGTTCTTC.

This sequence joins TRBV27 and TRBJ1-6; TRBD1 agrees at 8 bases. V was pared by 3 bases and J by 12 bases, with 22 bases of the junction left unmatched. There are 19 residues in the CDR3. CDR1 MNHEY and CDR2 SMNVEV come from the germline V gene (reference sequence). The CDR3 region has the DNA TGTGCCAGCAGTTTTCTTCGCGGCGACGTTGACAGGGGCCTTGGACCCCTCCACTTT. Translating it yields CASSFLRGDVDRGLGPLHF.

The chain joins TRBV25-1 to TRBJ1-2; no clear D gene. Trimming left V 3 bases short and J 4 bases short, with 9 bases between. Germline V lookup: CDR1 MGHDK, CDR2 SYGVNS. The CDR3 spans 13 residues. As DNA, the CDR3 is TGTGCCAGCAGTGAGGGTAGCCGCTATGGCTACACCTTC. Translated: CASSEGSRYGYTF.

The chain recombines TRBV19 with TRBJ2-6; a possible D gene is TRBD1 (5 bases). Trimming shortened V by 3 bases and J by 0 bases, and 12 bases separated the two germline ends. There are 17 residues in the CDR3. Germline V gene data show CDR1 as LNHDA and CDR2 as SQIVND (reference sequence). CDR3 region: CASSMAGLSSGANVLTF. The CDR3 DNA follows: TGTGCCAGTAGTATGGCAGGGTTAAGCTCTGGGGCCAACGTCCTGACTTTC.

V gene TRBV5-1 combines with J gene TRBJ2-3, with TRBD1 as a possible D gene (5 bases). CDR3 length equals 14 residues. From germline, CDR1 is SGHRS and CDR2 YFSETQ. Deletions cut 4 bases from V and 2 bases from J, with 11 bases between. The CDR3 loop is CASSVRADTDTQYF. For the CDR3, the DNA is TGCGCCAGCAGCGTCAGGGCCGACACAGATACGCAGTATTTT.

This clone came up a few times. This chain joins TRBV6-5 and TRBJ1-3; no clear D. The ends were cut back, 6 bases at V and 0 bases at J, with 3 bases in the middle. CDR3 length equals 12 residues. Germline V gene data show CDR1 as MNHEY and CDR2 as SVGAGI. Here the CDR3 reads CASRSSGNTIYF. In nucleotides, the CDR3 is TGTGCCAGCAGGAGCTCTGGAAACACCATATATTTT.

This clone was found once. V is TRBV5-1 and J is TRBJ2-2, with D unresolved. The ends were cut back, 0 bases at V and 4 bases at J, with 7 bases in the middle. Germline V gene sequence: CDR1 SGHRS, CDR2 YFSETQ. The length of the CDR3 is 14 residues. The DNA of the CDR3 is TGCGCCAGCAGCTTGGTAGTCCGCACCGGGGAGCTGTTTTTT. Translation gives CASSLVVRTGELFF.

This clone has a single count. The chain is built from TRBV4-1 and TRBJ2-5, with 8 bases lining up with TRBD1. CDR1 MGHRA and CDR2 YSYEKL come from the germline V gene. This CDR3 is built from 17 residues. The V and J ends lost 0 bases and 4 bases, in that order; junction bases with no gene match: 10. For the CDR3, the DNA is TGCGCCAGCAGCCAAGAGACAGACAGGGGAACCCCAGAGACCCAGTACTTC. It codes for CASSQETDRGTPETQYF.

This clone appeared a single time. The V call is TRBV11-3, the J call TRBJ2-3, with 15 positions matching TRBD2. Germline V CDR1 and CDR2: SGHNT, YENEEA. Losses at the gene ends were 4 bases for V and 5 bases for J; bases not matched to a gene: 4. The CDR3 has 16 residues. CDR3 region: CASSSRTSGRGDTQYF. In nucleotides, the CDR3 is TGTGCCAGCAGCTCCAGGACTAGCGGGAGGGGAGATACGCAGTATTTT.

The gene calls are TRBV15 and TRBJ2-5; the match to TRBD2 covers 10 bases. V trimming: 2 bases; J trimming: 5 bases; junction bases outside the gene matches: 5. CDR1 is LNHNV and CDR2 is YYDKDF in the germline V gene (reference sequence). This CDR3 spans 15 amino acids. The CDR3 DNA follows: TGTGCCACCAGCAGACCCAGCGGGAGGGTGGAGACCCAGTACTTC. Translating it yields CATSRPSGRVETQYF.

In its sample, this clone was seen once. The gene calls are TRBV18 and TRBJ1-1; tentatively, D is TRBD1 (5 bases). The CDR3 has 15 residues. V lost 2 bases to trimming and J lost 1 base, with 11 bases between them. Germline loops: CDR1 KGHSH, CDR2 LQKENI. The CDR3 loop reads CASSPEWGRNTEAFF. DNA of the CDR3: TGTGCCAGCTCACCAGAGTGGGGCAGGAACACTGAAGCTTTCTTT.